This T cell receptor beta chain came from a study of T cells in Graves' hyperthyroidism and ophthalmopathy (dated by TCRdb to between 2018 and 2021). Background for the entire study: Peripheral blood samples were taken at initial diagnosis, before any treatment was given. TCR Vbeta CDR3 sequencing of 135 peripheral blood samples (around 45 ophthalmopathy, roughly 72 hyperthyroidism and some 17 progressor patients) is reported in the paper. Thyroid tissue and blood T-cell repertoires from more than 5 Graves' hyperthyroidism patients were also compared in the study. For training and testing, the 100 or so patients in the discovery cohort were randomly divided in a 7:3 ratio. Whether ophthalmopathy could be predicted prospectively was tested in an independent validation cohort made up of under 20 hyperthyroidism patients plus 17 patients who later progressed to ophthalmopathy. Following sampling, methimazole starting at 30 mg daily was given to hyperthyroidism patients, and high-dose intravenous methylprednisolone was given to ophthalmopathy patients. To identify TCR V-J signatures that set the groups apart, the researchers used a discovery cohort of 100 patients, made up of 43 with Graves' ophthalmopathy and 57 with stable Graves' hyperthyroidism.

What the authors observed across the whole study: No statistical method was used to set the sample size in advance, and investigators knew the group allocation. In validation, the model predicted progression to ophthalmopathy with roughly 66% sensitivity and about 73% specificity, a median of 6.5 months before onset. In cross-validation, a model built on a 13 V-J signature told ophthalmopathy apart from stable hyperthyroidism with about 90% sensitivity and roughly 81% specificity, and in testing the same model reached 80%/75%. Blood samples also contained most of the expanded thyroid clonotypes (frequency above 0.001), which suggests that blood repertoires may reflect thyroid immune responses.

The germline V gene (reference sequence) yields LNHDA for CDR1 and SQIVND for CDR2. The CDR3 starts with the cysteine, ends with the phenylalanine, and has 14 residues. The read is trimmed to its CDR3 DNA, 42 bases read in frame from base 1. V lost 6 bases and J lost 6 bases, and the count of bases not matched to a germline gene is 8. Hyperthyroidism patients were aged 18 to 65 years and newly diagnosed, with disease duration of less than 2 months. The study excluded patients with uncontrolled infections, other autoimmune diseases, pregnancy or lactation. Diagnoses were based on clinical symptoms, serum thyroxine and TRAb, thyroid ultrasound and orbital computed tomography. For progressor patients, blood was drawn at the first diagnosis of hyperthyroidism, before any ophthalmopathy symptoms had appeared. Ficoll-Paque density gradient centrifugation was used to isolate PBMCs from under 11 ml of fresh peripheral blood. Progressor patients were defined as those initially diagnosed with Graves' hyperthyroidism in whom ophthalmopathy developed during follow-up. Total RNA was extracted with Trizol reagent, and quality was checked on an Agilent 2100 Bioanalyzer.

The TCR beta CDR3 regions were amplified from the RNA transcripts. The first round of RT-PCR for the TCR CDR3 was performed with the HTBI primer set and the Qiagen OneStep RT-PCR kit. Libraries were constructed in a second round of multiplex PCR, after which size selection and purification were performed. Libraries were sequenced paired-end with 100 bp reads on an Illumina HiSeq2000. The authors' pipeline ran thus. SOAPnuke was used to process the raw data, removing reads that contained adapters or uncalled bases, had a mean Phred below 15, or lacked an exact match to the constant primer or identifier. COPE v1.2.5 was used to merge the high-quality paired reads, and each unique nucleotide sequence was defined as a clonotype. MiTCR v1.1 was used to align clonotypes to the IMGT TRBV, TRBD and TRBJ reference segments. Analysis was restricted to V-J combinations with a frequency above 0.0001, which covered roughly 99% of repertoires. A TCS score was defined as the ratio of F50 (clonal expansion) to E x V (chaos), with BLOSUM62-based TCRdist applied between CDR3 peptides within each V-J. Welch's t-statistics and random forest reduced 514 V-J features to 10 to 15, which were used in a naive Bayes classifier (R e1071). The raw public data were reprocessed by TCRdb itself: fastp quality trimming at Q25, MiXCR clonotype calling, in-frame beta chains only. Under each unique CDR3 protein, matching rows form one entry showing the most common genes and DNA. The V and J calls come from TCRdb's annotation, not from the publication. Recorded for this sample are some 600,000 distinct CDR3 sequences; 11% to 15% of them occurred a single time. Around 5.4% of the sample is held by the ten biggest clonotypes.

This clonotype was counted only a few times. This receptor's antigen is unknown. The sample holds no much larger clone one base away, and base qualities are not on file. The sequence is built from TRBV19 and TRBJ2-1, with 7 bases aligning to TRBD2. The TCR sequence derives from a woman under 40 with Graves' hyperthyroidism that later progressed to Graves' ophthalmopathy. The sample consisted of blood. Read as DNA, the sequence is TGTGCCAGTAGGGCGGGAGAGTGGTTCAATGAGCAGTTCTTC. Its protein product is CASRAGEWFNEQFF.